The T cell receptor (beta chain) described here comes from a study of T cell responses to AZD1222 COVID-19 vaccine. Study findings and constraints: The span of vaccine-associated CD4 TCRs extended across spike, with dominance at 160-218 and 743-854. Donors, mostly white British, included more females; clonal diversity was possibly underestimated. Following two doses of AZD1222, Spike-specific TCR breadth and depth rose. Seropositive AZD1222 recipients at baseline numbered only 6 or 7.

Clones were sequenced by immunoSEQ multiplex PCR, and TCRdb holds only the in-frame ones, with some missing. The sample holds 110,000 to 150,000 clones, 90% seen once. This clone was detected once. Its matching antigen is unknown. The clonotype originates from an adult in good health. The sequences come from peripheral blood, collected on day 0 of AZD1222 vaccination.

CDR3 sequence: CASSPGQGFRYF. In DNA, the CDR3 is TGTGCCAGCAGTCCCGGACAGGGTTTTCGATATTTT. The chain is built from TRBV12-3 or TRBV12-4 and TRBJ2-3, with 8 bases aligning to TRBD1. The CDR3 is 12 amino acids. V lost 5 bases, J lost 15 bases, and 10 bases stayed unmatched.